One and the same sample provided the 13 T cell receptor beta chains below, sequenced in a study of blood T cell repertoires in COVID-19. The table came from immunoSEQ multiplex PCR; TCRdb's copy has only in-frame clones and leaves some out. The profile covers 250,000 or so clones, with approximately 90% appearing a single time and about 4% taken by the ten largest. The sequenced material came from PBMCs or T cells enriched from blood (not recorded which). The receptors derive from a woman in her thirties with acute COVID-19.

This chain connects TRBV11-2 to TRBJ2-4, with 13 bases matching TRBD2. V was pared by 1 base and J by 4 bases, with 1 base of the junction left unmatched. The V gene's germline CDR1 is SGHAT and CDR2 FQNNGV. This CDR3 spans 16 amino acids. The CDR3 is CASSLGTSGRKNIQYF. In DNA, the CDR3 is TGTGCCAGCAGCTTAGGGACTAGCGGGAGAAAAAACATTCAGTACTTC. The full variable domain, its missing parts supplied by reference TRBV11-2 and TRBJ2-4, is EAGVAQSPRYKIIEKRQSVAFWCNPISGHATLYWYQQILGQGPKLLIQFQNNGVVDDSQLPKDRFSAERLKGVDSTLKIQPAKLEDSAVYLCASSLGTSGRKNIQYFGAGTRLSVL.

The CDR3 reads CASSDIYTEAFF. The CDR3 DNA reads as TGTGCCAGCAGCGACATTTACACTGAAGCTTTCTTT. The rearrangement uses TRBV27 and TRBJ1-1; D unresolved. The CDR3 spans 12 residues. Looked up from germline, CDR1 is MNHEY and CDR2 is SMNVEV (reference sequence). V gave up 6 bases and J gave up 3 bases, with 8 bases separating them.

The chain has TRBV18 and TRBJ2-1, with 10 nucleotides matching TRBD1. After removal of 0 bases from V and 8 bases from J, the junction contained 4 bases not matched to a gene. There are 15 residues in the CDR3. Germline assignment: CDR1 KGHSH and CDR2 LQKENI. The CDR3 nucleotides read TGTGCCAGCTCACCACCGACAGGGGGCTTAGATGAGCAGTTCTTC. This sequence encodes CASSPPTGGLDEQFF.

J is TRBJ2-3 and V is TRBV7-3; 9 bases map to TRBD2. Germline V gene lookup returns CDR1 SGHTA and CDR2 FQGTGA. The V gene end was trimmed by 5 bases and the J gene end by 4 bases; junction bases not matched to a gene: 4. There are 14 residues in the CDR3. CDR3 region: CASSAGGRADTQYF. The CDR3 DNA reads TGTGCCAGCAGCGCGGGCGGGAGGGCAGATACGCAGTATTTT.

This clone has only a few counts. CDR3 residues: CASSLGTVNYGYTF. In nucleotides, the CDR3 is TGCGCCAGCAGCTTGGGGACAGTCAACTATGGCTACACCTTC. The J gene is TRBJ1-2, the V gene TRBV5-1; tentative D call: TRBD1 (6 bases). This CDR3 contains 14 residues. Germline CDR1 and CDR2: SGHRS and YFSETQ. Trimming removed 0 bases at V and 2 bases at J, with 8 bases between.

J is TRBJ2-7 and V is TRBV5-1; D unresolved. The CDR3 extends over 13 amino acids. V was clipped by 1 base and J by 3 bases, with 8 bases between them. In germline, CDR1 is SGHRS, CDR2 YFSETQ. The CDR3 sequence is CASSLNQVYEQYF. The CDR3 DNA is TGCGCCAGCAGCTTGAACCAGGTCTACGAGCAGTACTTC.

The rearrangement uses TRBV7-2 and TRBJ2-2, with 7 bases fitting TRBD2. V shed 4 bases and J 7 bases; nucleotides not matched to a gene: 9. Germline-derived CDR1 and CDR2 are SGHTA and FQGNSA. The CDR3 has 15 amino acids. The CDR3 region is CASSSGLLAGGELFF. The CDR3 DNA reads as TGTGCCAGCAGCTCGGGACTATTGGCGGGCGGGGAGCTGTTTTTT.

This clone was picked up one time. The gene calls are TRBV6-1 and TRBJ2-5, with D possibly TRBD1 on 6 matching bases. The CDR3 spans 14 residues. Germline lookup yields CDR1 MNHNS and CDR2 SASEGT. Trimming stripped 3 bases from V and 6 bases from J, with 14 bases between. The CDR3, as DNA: TGTGCCAGCAGTGACCGGACAGAGCCAAAGACCCAGTACTTC. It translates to CASSDRTEPKTQYF.

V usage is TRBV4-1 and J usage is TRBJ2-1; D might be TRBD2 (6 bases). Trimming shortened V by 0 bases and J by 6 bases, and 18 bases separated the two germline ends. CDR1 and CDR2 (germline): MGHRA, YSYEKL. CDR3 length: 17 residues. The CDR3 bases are TGCGCCAGCAGCCAAGAAGATTGGGGGGTGGCCCGCAATGAGCAGTTCTTC. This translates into CASSQEDWGVARNEQFF.

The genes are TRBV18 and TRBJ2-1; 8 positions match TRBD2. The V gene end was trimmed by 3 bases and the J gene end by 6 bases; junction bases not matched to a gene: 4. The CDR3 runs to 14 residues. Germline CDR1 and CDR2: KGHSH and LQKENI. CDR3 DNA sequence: TGTGCCAGCTCACCCGTTACTAGCGGCAATGAGCAGTTCTTC. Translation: CASSPVTSGNEQFF.

The CDR3 region has the DNA TGTGCCACCAGCCCTAGCGGATACAATGAGCAGTTCTTC. This encodes CATSPSGYNEQFF. The chain has TRBV24-1 and TRBJ2-1, with TRBD2 matching 7 bases. Trimming took 7 bases from V and 4 from J; bases not matched to a gene: 3. The CDR3 sequence is 13 residues long. The germline V gene has CDR1 KGHDR and CDR2 SFDVKD.

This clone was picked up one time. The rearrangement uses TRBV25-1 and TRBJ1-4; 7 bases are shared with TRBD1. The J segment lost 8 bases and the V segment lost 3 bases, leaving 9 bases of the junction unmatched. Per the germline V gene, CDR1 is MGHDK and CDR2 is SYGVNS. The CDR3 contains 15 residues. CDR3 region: CASSDDRAGREKLFF. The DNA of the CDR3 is TGTGCCAGCAGTGACGACAGGGCTGGAAGAGAAAAACTGTTTTTT.

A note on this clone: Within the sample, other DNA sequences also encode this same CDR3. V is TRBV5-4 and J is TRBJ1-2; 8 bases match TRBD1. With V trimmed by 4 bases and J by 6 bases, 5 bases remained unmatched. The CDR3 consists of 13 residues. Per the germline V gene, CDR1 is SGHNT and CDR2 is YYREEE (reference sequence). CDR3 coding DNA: TGTGCCAGCAGCCCCGGACAGGGTAATGGCTACACCTTC. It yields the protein CASSPGQGNGYTF.